This TCR beta chain came from a study of T cells after yellow fever vaccination. Universal primer sites and UMIs were introduced during 5'RACE template-switching synthesis of TCR cDNA. TCRdb re-called the 5' RACE reads with MiXCR, one entry per CDR3 protein. This sample carries 250,000 to 350,000 distinct CDR3 sequences, 4% to 5.5% of them seen once, and the ten largest clones take roughly a fifth. This clonotype has just a few counts. Its antigen is not known. In germline, CDR1 is DFQATT, CDR2 SNEGSKA (reference sequence). V gave up 0 bases and J gave up 0 bases, with 5 bases separating them. The CDR3 loop spans 14 amino acids. Study findings and constraints: Among primary-vaccination clones, most reappeared after the booster, at roughly 95% for CD4 and under 90% for CD8. Repertoires sorted by FACS could include abundant clonotypes that are contaminants from the bulk population. The CD4 compartment and the CD8 compartment contained a small share of clonotypes in common.

This TCR was sampled from a man between 18 and 35 years old who received the YFV17D yellow fever vaccine. This chain links TRBV20-1 with TRBJ1-4; unclear D gene. Here the sequenced sample was PBMCs, taken 15 days after the yellow fever booster vaccination. CDR3 residues: CSAREVATNEKLFF. CDR3 sequence (DNA): TGCAGTGCTAGAGAAGTTGCAACTAATGAAAAACTGTTTTTT.